The 12 T cell receptor beta chains below were found in one sample sequenced in a study of shared clonotypes between healthy human individuals. Clones were sequenced by immunoSEQ multiplex PCR, and TCRdb holds only the in-frame ones, with some missing. The table has about 1,800,000 clones, about 94% seen once. The naive CD8 population came from CD45RO-negative cells selected for CCR7, without terminally differentiated effector memory CD45RA+ cells. The sample taken for sequencing was naive CD8+ T cells sorted from blood. These TCRs come from a man between 18 and 29 years old in good health.

As DNA, the CDR3 is TGTGCCAGCAGCCAAGATGTCGGCCTAGCGGGATGGGGCAATGAGCAGTTCTTC. This codes for CASSQDVGLAGWGNEQFF. The chain recombines TRBV14 with TRBJ2-1; 9 bases agree with TRBD2. The CDR3 length is 18 residues. Germline-derived CDR1 and CDR2 are SGHDN and FVKESK. V was pared by 0 bases and J by 6 bases, with 12 bases of the junction left unmatched.

This chain joins TRBV28 and TRBJ1-3, with D uncertain. This CDR3 has 10 residues. Germline V gene data show CDR1 as MDHEN and CDR2 as SYDVKM. The V end lost 8 bases, the J end lost 6 bases, and 5 bases lay between the germline ends. The CDR3 is CASAENTIYF. The CDR3 DNA sequence: TGTGCCAGCGCCGAAAACACCATATATTTT.

V is TRBV4-3 and J is TRBJ2-7, with D perhaps assigned TRBD1 or TRBD2 (6 bases each). Trimming removed 3 bases from V and 3 bases from J, with 15 bases in between. Germline assignment: CDR1 LGHNA and CDR2 YSLEER. CDR3 size: 15 residues. CDR3 nucleotides: TGCGCCAGCAGCCAGAGGGACGGAGGGGGCTACGAGCAGTACTTC. Its translation is CASSQRDGGGYEQYF.

The chain recombines TRBV30 with TRBJ2-1; 12 positions match TRBD1. Per germline, CDR1 GTSNPN and CDR2 SVGIG (reference sequence). Losses at the gene ends were 2 bases for V and 9 bases for J; bases not matched to a gene: 5. There are 14 residues in the CDR3. CDR3 protein: CAWSQGTGGSEQFF. In nucleotides, the CDR3 is TGTGCCTGGAGTCAAGGGACAGGGGGCAGTGAGCAGTTCTTC.

This chain uses TRBV29-1 with TRBJ2-7; TRBD1 agrees at 9 bases. Per germline, CDR1 SQVTM and CDR2 ANQGSEA. This CDR3 contains 14 residues. V trimming: 3 bases; J trimming: 0 bases; junction bases outside the gene matches: 3. The DNA of the CDR3 is TGCAGCGTTGAGTGGGGACAGGGCTCCTACGAGCAGTACTTC. Its translation is CSVEWGQGSYEQYF.

V is TRBV4-1 and J is TRBJ2-7; 8 bases are shared with TRBD2. This CDR3 has 17 residues. The ends lost 1 base at V and 2 bases at J; junction bases unmatched: 10. Germline V gene data show CDR1 as MGHRA and CDR2 as YSYEKL. CDR3 coding DNA: TGCGCCAGCAGCCAAGCGACCGGTCCGGGACTAGCCTACGAGCAGTACTTC. This codes for CASSQATGPGLAYEQYF.

The chain employs TRBV13 and TRBJ1-2; 8 bases fit TRBD1. The ends lost 4 bases at V and 8 bases at J; junction bases unmatched: 3. The CDR3 covers 12 residues. Germline lookup yields CDR1 PRHDT and CDR2 FYEKMQ (reference sequence). Here the CDR3 reads CASSSDRVGYTF. The CDR3 DNA sequence: TGTGCCAGCAGCTCGGACAGGGTGGGCTACACCTTC.

This clone appeared once. This sequence joins TRBV2 and TRBJ2-7; 8 bases agree with TRBD2. The J segment lost 1 base and the V segment lost 7 bases, leaving 12 bases of the junction unmatched. CDR1 is SNHLY and CDR2 is FYNNEI in the germline V gene. This CDR3 has 16 residues. CDR3 sequence: CASKLTERGLSYEQYF. The CDR3 DNA reads as TGTGCCAGCAAGCTGACGGAGCGGGGGCTATCCTACGAGCAGTACTTC.

This chain links TRBV6-6 with TRBJ2-1; 8 bases map to TRBD2. The CDR3 spans 15 residues. The V gene end was trimmed by 4 bases and the J gene end by 4 bases; junction bases not matched to a gene: 6. The germline CDR1 and CDR2 sequences are MNHNY and SVGAGI (reference sequence). The CDR3: CASSFRAGDYNEQFF. The CDR3 bases are TGTGCCAGCAGTTTCCGAGCGGGGGATTACAATGAGCAGTTCTTC.

Regarding this clone: The same CDR3 arises from other DNA sequences in this sample as well. The V gene is TRBV27, the J gene TRBJ2-7; D assignment may be TRBD1 or TRBD2 (5 bases each). V was cut by 3 bases and J by 3 bases, with 9 bases left in between. CDR1 is MNHEY, CDR2 SMNVEV, per germline (reference sequence). This CDR3 region has 13 residues. CDR3 in amino acids: CASSFRGVYEQYF. CDR3 in DNA: TGTGCCAGCAGTTTCCGAGGGGTCTACGAGCAGTACTTC.

The chain links TRBV7-5 to TRBJ2-7; no DNA check was done on the table's D call, TRBD2. TRBV7-5 is an annotated pseudogene. This CDR3 has 13 amino acids. In DNA form, the CDR3 reads TGTGCCAGAAGTTCGGACTATCTACGGGAGCAGTACTTC. This codes for CARSSDYLREQYF.

This clone was picked up one time. The CDR3 protein is CAWSVVGGEAFF. The CDR3 DNA is TGTGCCTGGAGTGTAGTAGGCGGAGAAGCTTTCTTT. The chain is built from TRBV30 and TRBJ1-1, with no clear D. Trimming left V 0 bases short and J 8 bases short, with 10 bases between. This CDR3 contains 12 residues. Per the germline V gene, CDR1 is GTSNPN and CDR2 is SVGIG (reference sequence).